This T cell receptor (beta chain) is drawn from a study of blood T cell repertoires in COVID-19. About the research overall: The samples span acute and convalescent COVID-19 from the United States, Italy and Spain. The cDNA or gDNA used as material had been derived from T cells, B-cell-depleted T cells, or PBMCs.

Source study methods: For nucleated cells, counts were estimated from reference gene primer amplification. The repertoire was sequenced with immunoSEQ multiplex PCR; TCRdb's copy has only in-frame clones and lacks some. The V and J calls and the clone size are those of that table, but D and trimming were determined from the DNA. The top ten hold about a quarter of the sample, which has 88,000 or so clones, 70% to 80% seen once. Deletions cut 4 bases from V and 2 bases from J, with 12 bases between. The CDR3 consists of 15 residues. Germline V gene sequence: CDR1 KGHDR, CDR2 SFDVKD. The chain links TRBV24-1 to TRBJ2-3, with D unresolved. The receptor was isolated from a human donor in a cohort sampled during active COVID-19. Sequenced material: peripheral blood. This CDR3 reads CATSDVGRNTDTQYF. The CDR3 DNA reads as TGTGCCACCAGTGACGTGGGCAGAAACACAGATACGCAGTATTTT.